These 25 T cell receptor beta chains originate from one sample sequenced in a study of lymphopenia after photon versus proton radiotherapy. Generated by immunoSEQ multiplex PCR, the TCRdb table keeps only in-frame clones and is missing some. The table records more than 45,000 clones, around 85% of them present only once. The sample consisted of peripheral blood, taken from a patient treated with proton-based radiotherapy. Every receptor here comes from a man between 60 and 70 years old with pancreatic cancer.

The J gene is TRBJ2-5, the V gene TRBV10-3, with D hard to call. Trimming left V 0 bases short and J 3 bases short, with 5 bases between. This CDR3 has 13 residues. Germline V gene data show CDR1 as ENHRY and CDR2 as SYGVKD. CDR3 DNA sequence: TGTGCCATCAGTGAGTCGCCAGAAGAGACCCAGTACTTC. This encodes CAISESPEETQYF.

As DNA, the CDR3 is TGTGCCACCAGCCCTCCTAGCTCTAATGAGCAGTTCTTC. This encodes CATSPPSSNEQFF. V is TRBV15 and J is TRBJ2-1; D possibly corresponds to TRBD2 (5 bases). This CDR3 is built from 13 residues. The germline CDR1 and CDR2 sequences are LNHNV and YYDKDF (reference sequence). Trimming took 5 bases from V and 7 from J, leaving 12 bases between them.

The CDR3 DNA follows: TGTGCCAGCAGCTTGGGGGGGCAGCTCAATCAGCCCCAGCATTTT. It yields the protein CASSLGGQLNQPQHF. The rearrangement uses TRBV5-4 and TRBJ1-5; D possibly corresponds to TRBD1 (6 bases). In germline, CDR1 is SGHNT, CDR2 YYREEE (reference sequence). The CDR3 consists of 15 residues. Trimming shortened V by 0 bases and J by 3 bases, and 10 bases separated the two germline ends.

The V and J genes are TRBV29-1 and TRBJ2-3; TRBD2 is a possible D gene (6 bases). Trimming took 3 bases from V and 1 from J, leaving 8 bases between them. The CDR3 is 13 amino acids. Germline V CDR1 and CDR2: SQVTM, ANQGSEA. This chain's CDR3 is CSVDSGGTDTQYF. In DNA form, the CDR3 reads TGCAGCGTTGATTCGGGGGGCACAGATACGCAGTATTTT.

This clone was picked up one time. V is TRBV30 and J is TRBJ1-5, with 7 bases lining up with TRBD1. This CDR3 contains 14 residues. Germline-derived CDR1 and CDR2 are GTSNPN and SVGIG (reference sequence). V dropped 3 bases and J dropped 7; count of bases not matched to a gene: 9. DNA for the CDR3: TGTGCCTGGAGCGCTAGCCGACAGGGACAGCCCCAGCATTTT. Translation: CAWSASRQGQPQHF.

This sequence joins TRBV7-8 and TRBJ2-7; 7 nucleotides line up with TRBD1. The germline V gene has CDR1 SGHVS and CDR2 FQNEAQ. The CDR3 loop spans 13 amino acids. The ends lost 1 base at V and 8 bases at J; junction bases unmatched: 5. CDR3 amino acids: CASSLGDRGKQYF. The CDR3 nucleotides read TGTGCCAGCAGCTTAGGGGACAGAGGGAAGCAGTACTTC.

The gene calls are TRBV27 and TRBJ2-7; 9 positions agree with TRBD1. Germline CDR1 MNHEY, CDR2 SMNVEV (reference sequence). CDR3 length equals 14 residues. With 2 bases clipped from V and 6 bases from J, the junction kept 5 bases outside the gene matches. The CDR3 nucleotides read TGTGCCAGCAGTTTAGCCCGGGACAGGGTCGAGCAGTACTTC. This codes for CASSLARDRVEQYF.

CDR3 protein: CAWSQRAQIILHNEQFF. In DNA form, the CDR3 reads TGTGCCTGGAGTCAGAGGGCTCAAATTATACTCCACAATGAGCAGTTCTTC. This sequence joins TRBV30 and TRBJ2-1; TRBD2 is a possible D gene (5 bases). There are 17 residues in the CDR3. The V gene's germline CDR1 is GTSNPN and CDR2 SVGIG (reference sequence). The V end lost 2 bases, the J end lost 5 bases, and 22 bases lay between the germline ends.

In its sample, this clone was seen once. The J gene is TRBJ2-4, the V gene TRBV5-1; TRBD2 matches at 8 bases. Germline trimming cut 3 bases from V and 9 bases from J; bases unmatched to any gene: 8. CDR1 SGHRS and CDR2 YFSETQ come from the germline V gene. This CDR3 is built from 14 residues. The CDR3 loop is CASSSGPGGSIQYF. The CDR3 DNA reads TGCGCCAGCAGCTCGGGCCCGGGAGGGAGCATTCAGTACTTC.

This clone was picked up a small number of times. The chain carries TRBV11-2 and TRBJ2-7; 10 bases are shared with TRBD1. Germline V gene data show CDR1 as SGHAT and CDR2 as FQNNGV. This CDR3 is 15 amino acids long. V shed 5 bases and J 7 bases; nucleotides not matched to a gene: 11. The CDR3: CASSPREGTGEEQYF. Written as DNA, the CDR3 is TGTGCCAGCAGCCCCCGTGAGGGGACAGGGGAGGAGCAGTACTTC.

This chain joins TRBV5-4 and TRBJ2-1; 9 bases align to TRBD2. With 3 bases clipped from V and 5 bases from J, the junction kept 9 bases outside the gene matches. CDR1 and CDR2 (germline): SGHNT, YYREEE (reference sequence). The CDR3 spans 16 residues. Here the CDR3 DNA reads TGTGCCAGCAGCTATCTCCTAGCGGGACGCCACAATGAGCAGTTCTTC. Protein sequence: CASSYLLAGRHNEQFF.

The chain recombines TRBV4-1 with TRBJ2-1; possible D gene TRBD2, 6 bases. The CDR3 runs 15 residues. Germline CDR1 reads MGHRA; CDR2 reads YSYEKL. V was shortened by 1 base and J by 2 bases, with 9 bases between the two germline ends. CDR3 loop: CASSQVGTPYNEQFF. The CDR3 coding sequence is TGCGCCAGCAGCCAAGTAGGGACTCCCTACAATGAGCAGTTCTTC.

The rearrangement links TRBV9 to TRBJ2-3; D might be TRBD2 (5 bases). The CDR3 is made up of 18 amino acids. Per the germline V gene, CDR1 is SGDLS and CDR2 is YYNGEE. V dropped 2 bases and J dropped 7 bases, with 26 bases sitting between them. The CDR3 DNA is TGTGCCAGCAGCGTGAGGGAGCGAATCTACACTAAGACCTATACGCAGTATTTT. It encodes CASSVRERIYTKTYTQYF.

This chain links TRBV11-2 with TRBJ2-1; no reliable D call. Germline V lookup: CDR1 SGHAT, CDR2 FQNNGV. With 0 bases removed from V and 5 bases from J, the gap between germline ends came to 11 bases. The CDR3 consists of 15 residues. The CDR3 reads CASSLDVWIHNEQFF. The CDR3 DNA reads TGTGCCAGCAGCTTAGACGTCTGGATTCACAATGAGCAGTTCTTC. Based on the CDR3 plus reference TRBV11-2 and TRBJ2-1, the full variable domain is EAGVAQSPRYKIIEKRQSVAFWCNPISGHATLYWYQQILGQGPKLLIQFQNNGVVDDSQLPKDRFSAERLKGVDSTLKIQPAKLEDSAVYLCASSLDVWIHNEQFFGPGTRLTVL.

CDR3 loop: CASSPDRADTIYF. The CDR3 nucleotides read TGTGCCAGCTCACCAGACCGGGCAGACACCATATATTTT. V usage is TRBV18 and J usage is TRBJ1-3; D is uncertain. The V end lost 2 bases, the J end lost 8 bases, and 10 bases lay between the germline ends. This CDR3 contains 13 residues. Germline assignment: CDR1 KGHSH and CDR2 LQKENI.

The chain is built from TRBV4-1 and TRBJ2-4, with D possibly TRBD2 on 6 matching bases. Germline loops: CDR1 MGHRA, CDR2 YSYEKL. Trimming took off 4 bases at V and 0 bases at J, with 10 bases between the two ends. The CDR3 covers 15 residues. This chain's CDR3 is CASSPLAVAKNIQYF. The CDR3 DNA is TGCGCCAGCAGCCCACTAGCCGTAGCCAAAAACATTCAGTACTTC.

The chain employs TRBV28 and TRBJ2-7, with TRBD1 matching over 10 bases. V trimming: 5 bases; J trimming: 4 bases; junction bases outside the gene matches: 11. The germline V gene has CDR1 MDHEN and CDR2 SYDVKM. The CDR3 runs 16 residues. CDR3 DNA: TGTGCCAGCAGTAACCTTTGGACAGGGGGTATTTACGAGCAGTACTTC. This translates into CASSNLWTGGIYEQYF.

The chain links TRBV19 to TRBJ2-7; TRBD2 aligns across 7 bases. CDR1 and CDR2 (germline): LNHDA, SQIVND (reference sequence). The V segment lost 9 bases and the J segment 2 bases; nucleotides outside the gene matches: 13. The CDR3 is made up of 15 amino acids. CDR3 sequence: CASTRSASGTYEQYF. CDR3 in DNA: TGTGCCAGCACCCGGTCGGCTAGCGGAACCTACGAGCAGTACTTC.

The chain couples TRBV28 to TRBJ2-1; no clear D. Germline lookup yields CDR1 MDHEN and CDR2 SYDVKM. Trimming stripped 5 bases from V and 8 bases from J, with 19 bases between. The CDR3 totals 15 residues. The CDR3 bases are TGTGCCAGCAGTCCCGAGACCCCTATCCTCGATGAGCAGTTCTTC. This codes for CASSPETPILDEQFF.

The genes are TRBV7-2 and TRBJ1-2; the match to TRBD1 covers 7 bases. The CDR3 covers 13 residues. V gave up 0 bases and J gave up 8 bases; unmatched junction bases: 3. Per germline, CDR1 SGHTA and CDR2 FQGNSA. CDR3 coding DNA: TGTGCCAGCAGCTTAGCAGGGGGCTTAGGCTACACCTTC. Its translation is CASSLAGGLGYTF. The entire variable domain, with the rest obtained from reference TRBV7-2 and TRBJ1-2, is as follows: GAGVSQSPSNKVTEKGKDVELRCDPISGHTALYWYRQSLGQGLEFLIYFQGNSAPDKSGLPSDRFSAERTGGSVSTLTIQRTQQEDSAVYLCASSLAGGLGYTFGSGTRLTVV.

This clone was observed once. The chain recombines TRBV18 with TRBJ2-1, with D hard to call. Per the germline V gene, CDR1 is KGHSH and CDR2 is LQKENI. The CDR3 contains 19 residues. Trimming took off 2 bases at V and 0 bases at J, with 20 bases between the two ends. The CDR3 region has the DNA TGTGCCAGCTCACCAGACTCCACCTCCCTTAGTCGCTCCTACAATGAGCAGTTCTTC. This translates into CASSPDSTSLSRSYNEQFF.

This rearrangement joins TRBV30 to TRBJ2-7; 14 bases agree with TRBD2. The germline CDR1 and CDR2 sequences are GTSNPN and SVGIG (reference sequence). CDR3 length: 16 residues. The trim removed 2 bases at V and 7 bases at J, leaving 10 bases unmatched. The CDR3 bases are TGTGCCTGGAGTATCCCAGGACTAGCGGGAGGCGGAGAGCAGTACTTC. Its protein is CAWSIPGLAGGGEQYF.

The chain carries TRBV4-2 and TRBJ1-2; no definite D call. The V gene's germline CDR1 is LGHNA and CDR2 YNFKEQ. The CDR3 sequence is 15 residues long. The V end lost 1 base, the J end lost 7 bases, and 16 bases lay between the germline ends. CDR3 bases: TGTGCCAGCAGCCAAGCGGCAGGCACAAGCCTTGGCTACACCTTC. It codes for CASSQAAGTSLGYTF.

V is TRBV2 and J is TRBJ2-7; D perhaps matches TRBD2 (7 bases). V was cut by 9 bases and J by 2 bases, with 11 bases left in between. CDR1 is SNHLY and CDR2 is FYNNEI in the germline V gene. The CDR3 totals 12 residues. CDR3 sequence reads: CASGGGPYEQYF. CDR3 DNA sequence: TGTGCCAGTGGCGGGGGCCCCTACGAGCAGTACTTC.

This sequence joins TRBV9 and TRBJ2-2; D assignment may be TRBD1 or TRBD2 (5 bases each). V was cut by 1 base and J by 1 base, with 8 bases left in between. CDR3 length: 15 amino acids. Per the germline V gene, CDR1 is SGDLS and CDR2 is YYNGEE. The CDR3 region is CASSVFGGNTGELFF. The CDR3 DNA follows: TGTGCCAGCAGCGTATTTGGGGGGAACACCGGGGAGCTGTTTTTT. Supplemented by reference TRBV9 and TRBJ2-2, the full variable domain reads DSGVTQTPKHLITATGQRVTLRCSPRSGDLSVYWYQQSLDQGLQFLIQYYNGEERAKGNILERFSAQQFPDLHSELNLSSLELGDSALYFCASSVFGGNTGELFFGEGSRLTVL.